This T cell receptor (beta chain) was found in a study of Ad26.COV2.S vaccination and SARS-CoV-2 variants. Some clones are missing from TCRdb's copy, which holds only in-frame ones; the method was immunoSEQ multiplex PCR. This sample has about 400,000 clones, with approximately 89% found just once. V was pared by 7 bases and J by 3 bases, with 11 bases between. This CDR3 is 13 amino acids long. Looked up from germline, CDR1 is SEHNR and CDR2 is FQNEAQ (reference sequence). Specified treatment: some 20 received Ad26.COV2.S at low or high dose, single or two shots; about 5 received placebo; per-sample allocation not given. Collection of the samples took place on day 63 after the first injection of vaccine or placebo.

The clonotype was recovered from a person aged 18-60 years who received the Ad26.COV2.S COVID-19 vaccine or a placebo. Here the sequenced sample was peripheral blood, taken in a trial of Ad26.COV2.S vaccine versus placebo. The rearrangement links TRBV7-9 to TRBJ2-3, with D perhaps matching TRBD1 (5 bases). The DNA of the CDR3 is TGTGCCAGCAACCCCAGGGATACAGATACGCAGTATTTT. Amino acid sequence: CASNPRDTDTQYF. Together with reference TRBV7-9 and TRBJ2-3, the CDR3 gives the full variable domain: DTGVSQNPRHKITKRGQNVTFRCDPISEHNRLYWYRQTLGQGPEFLTYFQNEAQLEKSRLLSDRFSAERPKGSFSTLEIQRTEQGDSAMYLCASNPRDTDTQYFGPGTRLTVL.